The subject of this entry is one T cell receptor beta chain. Its cognate antigen is unknown. This specimen comes from a study of blood T cells in healthy people across ages. Primers used in a second PCR of roughly 7 to 12 cycles were a sample-barcoded 5' primer and a J-beta primer mix. All samples gave at least 2.5 million CDR3-containing paired-end reads. TCRdb ran MiXCR on the 5' RACE reads and lists one entry per CDR3 protein. The table includes about 780,000 distinct CDR3 sequences, roughly 24% detected once. Germline V gene lookup returns CDR1 MDHEN and CDR2 SYDVKM. The CDR3 has 12 residues. V lost 6 bases and J lost 11, with 16 bases in between. Study observations and caveats: Among T cells, TCR beta diversity per million cells dropped roughly linearly as age rose.

This sample was shared with a second study, whose subject was T cells of mothers and their children.

Sequencing input: blood. The chain combines TRBV28 with TRBJ2-5; possibly TRBD1 or TRBD2 for D (5 bases each). The receptor was isolated from a boy between 10 and 17 years old in good health. The CDR3 DNA reads as TGTGCCAGCAGCTATCAGGGTTGGGAGCAGTACTTC. Translated: CASSYQGWEQYF.